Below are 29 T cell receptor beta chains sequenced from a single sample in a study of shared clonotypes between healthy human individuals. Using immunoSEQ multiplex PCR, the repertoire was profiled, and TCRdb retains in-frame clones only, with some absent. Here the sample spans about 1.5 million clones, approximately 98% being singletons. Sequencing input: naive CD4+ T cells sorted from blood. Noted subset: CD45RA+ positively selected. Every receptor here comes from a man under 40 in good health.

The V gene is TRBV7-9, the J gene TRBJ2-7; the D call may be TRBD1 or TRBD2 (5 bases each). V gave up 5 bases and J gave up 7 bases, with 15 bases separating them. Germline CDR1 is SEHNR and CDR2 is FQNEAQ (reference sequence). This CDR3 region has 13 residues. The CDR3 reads CASSTSGTREQYF. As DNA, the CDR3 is TGTGCCAGCAGCACCTCCGGGACCCGTGAGCAGTACTTC.

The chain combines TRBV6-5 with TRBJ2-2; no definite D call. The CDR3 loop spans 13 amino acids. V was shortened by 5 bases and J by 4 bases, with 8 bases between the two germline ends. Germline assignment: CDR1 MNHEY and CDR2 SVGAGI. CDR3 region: CASSQSTTGELFF. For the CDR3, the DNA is TGTGCCAGCAGTCAATCGACCACCGGGGAGCTGTTTTTT.

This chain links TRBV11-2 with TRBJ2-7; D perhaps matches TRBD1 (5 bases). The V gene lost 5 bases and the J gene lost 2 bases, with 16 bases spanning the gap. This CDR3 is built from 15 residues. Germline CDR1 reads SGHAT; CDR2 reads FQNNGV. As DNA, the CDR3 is TGTGCCAGCAGCACCCCCCGGACAAAACCCTACGAGCAGTACTTC. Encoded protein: CASSTPRTKPYEQYF.

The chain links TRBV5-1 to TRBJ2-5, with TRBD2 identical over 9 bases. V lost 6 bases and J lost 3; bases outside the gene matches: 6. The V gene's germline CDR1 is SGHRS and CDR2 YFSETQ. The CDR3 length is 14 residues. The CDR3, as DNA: TGCGCCAGCAAGGAGGTAGCGGGAGAAGAGACCCAGTACTTC. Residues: CASKEVAGEETQYF.

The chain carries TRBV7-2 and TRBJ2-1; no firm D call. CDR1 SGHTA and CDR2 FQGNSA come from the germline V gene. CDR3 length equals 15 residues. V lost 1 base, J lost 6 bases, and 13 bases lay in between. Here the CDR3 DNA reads TGTGCCAGCAGCTTAGTCTCCGGATGGTCCAATGAGCAGTTCTTC. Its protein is CASSLVSGWSNEQFF.

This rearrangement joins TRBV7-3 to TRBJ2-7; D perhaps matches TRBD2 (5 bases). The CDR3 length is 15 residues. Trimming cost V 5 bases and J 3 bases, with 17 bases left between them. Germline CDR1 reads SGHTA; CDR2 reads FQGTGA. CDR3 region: CASSPSSAGSYEQYF. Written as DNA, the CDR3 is TGTGCCAGCAGCCCTTCCTCTGCGGGTAGCTACGAGCAGTACTTC.

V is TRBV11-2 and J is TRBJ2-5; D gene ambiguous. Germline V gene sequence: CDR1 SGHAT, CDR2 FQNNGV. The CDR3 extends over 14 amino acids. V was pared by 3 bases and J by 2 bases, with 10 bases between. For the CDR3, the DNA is TGTGCCAGCAGCTTCCAGCAGCTGCAAGAGACCCAGTACTTC. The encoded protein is CASSFQQLQETQYF. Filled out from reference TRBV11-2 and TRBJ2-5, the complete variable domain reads EAGVAQSPRYKIIEKRQSVAFWCNPISGHATLYWYQQILGQGPKLLIQFQNNGVVDDSQLPKDRFSAERLKGVDSTLKIQPAKLEDSAVYLCASSFQQLQETQYFGPGTRLLVL.

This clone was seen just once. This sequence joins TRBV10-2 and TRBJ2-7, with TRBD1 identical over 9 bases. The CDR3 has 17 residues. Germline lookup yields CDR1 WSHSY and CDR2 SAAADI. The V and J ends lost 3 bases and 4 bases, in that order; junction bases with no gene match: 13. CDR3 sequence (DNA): TGCGCCAGCAGTGACTCGGGGTTTAGGACAGGGGATTACGAGCAGTACTTC. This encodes CASSDSGFRTGDYEQYF.

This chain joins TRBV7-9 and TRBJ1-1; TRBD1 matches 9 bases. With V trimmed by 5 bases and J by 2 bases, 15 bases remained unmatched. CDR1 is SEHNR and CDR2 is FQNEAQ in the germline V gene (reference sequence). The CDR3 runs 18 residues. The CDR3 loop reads CASSLRDREILGNTEAFF. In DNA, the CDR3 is TGTGCCAGCAGCCTCCGGGACAGGGAAATTTTGGGAAACACTGAAGCTTTCTTT.

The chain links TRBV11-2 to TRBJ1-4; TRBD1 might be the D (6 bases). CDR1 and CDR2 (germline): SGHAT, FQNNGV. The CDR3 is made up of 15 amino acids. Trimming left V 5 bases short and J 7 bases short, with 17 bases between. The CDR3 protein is CASSPTGDNLEKLFF. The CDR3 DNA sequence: TGTGCCAGCAGCCCGACGGGGGACAACCTTGAAAAACTGTTTTTT.

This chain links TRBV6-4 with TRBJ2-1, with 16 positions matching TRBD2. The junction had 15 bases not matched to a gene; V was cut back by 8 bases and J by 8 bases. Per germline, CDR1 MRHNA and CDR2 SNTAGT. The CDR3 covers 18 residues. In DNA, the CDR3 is TGTGCCAGCGGGGAACCGGGACTAGCGGGAGGGCCGCGGGATGAGCAGTTCTTC. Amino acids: CASGEPGLAGGPRDEQFF.

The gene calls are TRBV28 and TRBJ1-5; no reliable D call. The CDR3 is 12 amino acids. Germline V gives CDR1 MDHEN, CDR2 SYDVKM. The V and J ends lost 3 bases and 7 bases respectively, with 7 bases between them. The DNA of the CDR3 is TGTGCCAGCAGTTTTATCAGCCAGCCCCAGCATTTT. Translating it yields CASSFISQPQHF.

Here the CDR3 reads CASSWLAGGIYNEQFF. The DNA of the CDR3 is TGTGCCAGCAGCTGGTTAGCGGGGGGGATCTACAATGAGCAGTTCTTC. V usage is TRBV5-4 and J usage is TRBJ2-1; 11 bases are a match to TRBD2. V lost 3 bases to trimming and J lost 3 bases; unmatched junction nucleotides: 5. The germline CDR1 and CDR2 sequences are SGHNT and YYREEE (reference sequence). The CDR3 is 16 residues long.

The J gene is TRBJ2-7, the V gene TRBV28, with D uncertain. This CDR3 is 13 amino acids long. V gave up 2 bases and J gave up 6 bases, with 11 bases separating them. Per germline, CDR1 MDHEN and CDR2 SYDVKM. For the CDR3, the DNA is TGTGCCAGCAGTTTAGGCAGGCTGAGCGAGCAGTACTTC. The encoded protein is CASSLGRLSEQYF.

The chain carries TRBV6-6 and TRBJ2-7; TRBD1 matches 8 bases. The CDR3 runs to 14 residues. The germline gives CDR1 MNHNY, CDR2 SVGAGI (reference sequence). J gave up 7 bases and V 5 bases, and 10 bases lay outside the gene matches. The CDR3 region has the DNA TGTGCCAGCAGTACGCCGGGACAGGTTCTTGAGCAGTACTTC. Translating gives CASSTPGQVLEQYF.

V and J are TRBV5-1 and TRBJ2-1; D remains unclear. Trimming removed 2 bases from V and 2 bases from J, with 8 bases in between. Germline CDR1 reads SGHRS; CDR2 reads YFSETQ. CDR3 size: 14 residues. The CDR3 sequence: CASSFYSTYNEQFF. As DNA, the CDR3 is TGCGCCAGCAGCTTTTATTCAACCTACAATGAGCAGTTCTTC.

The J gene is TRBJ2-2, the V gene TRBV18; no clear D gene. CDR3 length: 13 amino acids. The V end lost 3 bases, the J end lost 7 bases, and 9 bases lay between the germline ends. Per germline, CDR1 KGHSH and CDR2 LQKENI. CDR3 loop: CASSPPASGELFF. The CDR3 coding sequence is TGTGCCAGCTCACCCCCCGCTAGCGGGGAGCTGTTTTTT.

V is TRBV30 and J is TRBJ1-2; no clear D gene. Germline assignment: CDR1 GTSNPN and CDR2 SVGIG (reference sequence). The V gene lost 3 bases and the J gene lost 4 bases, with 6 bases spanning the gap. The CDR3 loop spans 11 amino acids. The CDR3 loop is CAWRSGYGYTF. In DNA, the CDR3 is TGTGCCTGGAGATCAGGCTATGGCTACACCTTC.

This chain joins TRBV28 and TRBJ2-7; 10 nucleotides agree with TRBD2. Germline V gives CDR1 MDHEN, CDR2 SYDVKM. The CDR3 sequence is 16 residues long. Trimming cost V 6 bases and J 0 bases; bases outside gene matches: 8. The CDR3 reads CASSYGGLASSYEQYF. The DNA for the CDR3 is TGTGCCAGCAGCTACGGGGGACTAGCGAGCTCCTACGAGCAGTACTTC.

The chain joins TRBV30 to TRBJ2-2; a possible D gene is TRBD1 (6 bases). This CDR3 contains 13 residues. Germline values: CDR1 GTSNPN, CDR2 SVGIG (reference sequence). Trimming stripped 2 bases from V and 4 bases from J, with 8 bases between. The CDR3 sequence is CAWSFRGTGELFF. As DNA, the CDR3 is TGTGCCTGGAGTTTCAGGGGCACCGGGGAGCTGTTTTTT.

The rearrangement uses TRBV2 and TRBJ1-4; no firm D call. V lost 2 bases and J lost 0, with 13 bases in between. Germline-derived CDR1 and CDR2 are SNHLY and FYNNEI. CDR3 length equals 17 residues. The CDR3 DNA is TGTGCCAGCAGTGAAACCCGCCAGCGTGCAACTAATGAAAAACTGTTTTTT. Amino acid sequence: CASSETRQRATNEKLFF.

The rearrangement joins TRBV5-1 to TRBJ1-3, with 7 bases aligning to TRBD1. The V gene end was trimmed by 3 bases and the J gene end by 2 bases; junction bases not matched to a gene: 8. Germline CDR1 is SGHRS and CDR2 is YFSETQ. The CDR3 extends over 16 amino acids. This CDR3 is CASSYWDSPTGNTIYF. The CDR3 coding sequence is TGCGCCAGCAGCTACTGGGACAGCCCGACTGGAAACACCATATATTTT.

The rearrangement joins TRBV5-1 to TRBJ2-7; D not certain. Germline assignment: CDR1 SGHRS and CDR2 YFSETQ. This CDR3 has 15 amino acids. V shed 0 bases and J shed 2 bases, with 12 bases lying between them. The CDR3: CASSLGVGSTYEQYF. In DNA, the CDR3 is TGCGCCAGCAGCTTGGGGGTGGGCTCAACCTACGAGCAGTACTTC.

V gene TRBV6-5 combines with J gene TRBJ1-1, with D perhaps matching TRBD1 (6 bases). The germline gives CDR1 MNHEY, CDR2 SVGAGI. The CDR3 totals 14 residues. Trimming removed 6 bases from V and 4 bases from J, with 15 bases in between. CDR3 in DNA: TGTGCCAGCAGCTTAACAGGGCCGGGCACTGAAGCTTTCTTT. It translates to CASSLTGPGTEAFF.

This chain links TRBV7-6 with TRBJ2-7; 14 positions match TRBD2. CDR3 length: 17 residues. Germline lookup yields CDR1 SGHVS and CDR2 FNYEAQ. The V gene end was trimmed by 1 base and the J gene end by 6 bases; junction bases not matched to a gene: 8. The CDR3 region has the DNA TGTGCCAGCAGCTTAGGGGGGCCGGGACTAGCGGGAGCCGAGCAGTACTTC. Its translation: CASSLGGPGLAGAEQYF.

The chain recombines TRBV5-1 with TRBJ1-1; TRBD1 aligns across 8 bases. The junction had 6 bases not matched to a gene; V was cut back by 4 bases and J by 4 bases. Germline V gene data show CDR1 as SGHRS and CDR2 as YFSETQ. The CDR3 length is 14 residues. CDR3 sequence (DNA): TGCGCCAGCAGCCTTACCACAGGGGGCACTGAAGCTTTCTTT. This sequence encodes CASSLTTGGTEAFF.

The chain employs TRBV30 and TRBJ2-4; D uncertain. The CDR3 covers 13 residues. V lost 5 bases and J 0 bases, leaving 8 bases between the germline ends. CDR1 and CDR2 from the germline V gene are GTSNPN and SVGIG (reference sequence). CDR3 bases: TGTGCCTGGGGCCAACTAGCCAAAAACATTCAGTACTTC. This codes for CAWGQLAKNIQYF. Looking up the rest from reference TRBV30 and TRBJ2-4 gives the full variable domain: SQTIHQWPATLVQPVGSPLSLECTVEGTSNPNLYWYRQAAGRGLQLLFYSVGIGQISSEVPQNLSASRPQDRQFILSSKKLLLSDSGFYLCAWGQLAKNIQYFGAGTRLSVL.

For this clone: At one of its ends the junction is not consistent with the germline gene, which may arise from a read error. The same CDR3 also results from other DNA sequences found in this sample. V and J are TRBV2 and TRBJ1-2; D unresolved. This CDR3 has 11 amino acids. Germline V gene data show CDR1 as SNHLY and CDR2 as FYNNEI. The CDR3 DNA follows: TGTGCCAGCAGGGAAGGCTATGGCTACACCTTC. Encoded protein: CASREGYGYTF. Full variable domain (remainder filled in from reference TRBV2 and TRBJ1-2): EPEVTQTPSHQVTQMGQEVILRCVPISNHLYFYWYRQILGQKVEFLVSFYNNEISEKSEIFDDQFSVERPDGSNFTLKIRSTKLEDSAMYFCASREGYGYTFGSGTRLTVV.

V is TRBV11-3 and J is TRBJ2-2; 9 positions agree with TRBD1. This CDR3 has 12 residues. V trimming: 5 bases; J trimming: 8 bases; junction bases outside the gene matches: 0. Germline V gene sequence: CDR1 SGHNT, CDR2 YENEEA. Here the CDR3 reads CASSGTGGELFF. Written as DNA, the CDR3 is TGTGCCAGCAGCGGGACAGGGGGGGAGCTGTTTTTT. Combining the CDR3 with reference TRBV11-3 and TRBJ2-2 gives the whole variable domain EAGVVQSPRYKIIEKKQPVAFWCNPISGHNTLYWYLQNLGQGPELLIRYENEEAVDDSQLPKDRFSAERLKGVDSTLKIQPAELGDSAVYLCASSGTGGELFFGEGSRLTVL.